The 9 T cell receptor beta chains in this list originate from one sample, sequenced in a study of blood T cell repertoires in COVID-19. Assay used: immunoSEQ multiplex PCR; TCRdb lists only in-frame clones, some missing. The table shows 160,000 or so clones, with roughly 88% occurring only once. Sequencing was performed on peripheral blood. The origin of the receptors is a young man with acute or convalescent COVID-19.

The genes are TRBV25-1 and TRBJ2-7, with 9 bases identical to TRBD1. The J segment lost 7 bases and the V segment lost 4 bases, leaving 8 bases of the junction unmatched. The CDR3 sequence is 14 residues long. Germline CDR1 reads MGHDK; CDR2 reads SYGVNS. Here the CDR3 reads CASSATGGTYEQYF. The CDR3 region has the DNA TGTGCCAGCAGTGCCACAGGGGGCACGTATGAGCAGTACTTC.

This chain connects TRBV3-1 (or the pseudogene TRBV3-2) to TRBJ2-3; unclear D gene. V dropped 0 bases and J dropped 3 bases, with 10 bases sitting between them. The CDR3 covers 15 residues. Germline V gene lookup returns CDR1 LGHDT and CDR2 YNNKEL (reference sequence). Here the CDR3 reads CASSQEAVGTDTQYF. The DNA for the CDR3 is TGTGCCAGCAGCCAAGAGGCGGTTGGAACAGATACGCAGTATTTT.

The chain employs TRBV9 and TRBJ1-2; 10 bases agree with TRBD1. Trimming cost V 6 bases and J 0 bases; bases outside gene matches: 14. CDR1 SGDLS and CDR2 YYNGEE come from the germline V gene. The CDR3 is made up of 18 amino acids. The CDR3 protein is CASTKSGDRGPANYGYTF. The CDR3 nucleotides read TGTGCCAGCACCAAAAGCGGGGACAGGGGACCGGCTAACTATGGCTACACCTTC.

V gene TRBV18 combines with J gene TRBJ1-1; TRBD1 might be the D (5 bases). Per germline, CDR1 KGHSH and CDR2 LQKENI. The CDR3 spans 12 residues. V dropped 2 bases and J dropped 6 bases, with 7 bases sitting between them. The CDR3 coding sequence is TGTGCCAGCTCACCAGTGGGGCCTGAAGCTTTCTTT. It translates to CASSPVGPEAFF.

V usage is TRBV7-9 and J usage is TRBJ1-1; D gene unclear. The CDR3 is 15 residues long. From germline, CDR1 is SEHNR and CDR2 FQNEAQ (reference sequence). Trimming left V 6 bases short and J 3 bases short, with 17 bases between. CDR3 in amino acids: CASSSPRQQYTEAFF. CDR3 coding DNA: TGTGCCAGCAGTTCCCCGAGACAACAGTACACTGAAGCTTTCTTT. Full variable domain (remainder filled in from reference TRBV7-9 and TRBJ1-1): DTGVSQNPRHKITKRGQNVTFRCDPISEHNRLYWYRQTLGQGPEFLTYFQNEAQLEKSRLLSDRFSAERPKGSFSTLEIQRTEQGDSAMYLCASSSPRQQYTEAFFGQGTRLTVV.

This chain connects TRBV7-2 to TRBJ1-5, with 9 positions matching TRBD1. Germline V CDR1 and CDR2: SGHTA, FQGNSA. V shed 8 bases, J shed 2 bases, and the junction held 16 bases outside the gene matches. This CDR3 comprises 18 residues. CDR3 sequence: CASELTGGSLPGNQPQHF. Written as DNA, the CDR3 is TGTGCCAGCGAGCTGACAGGGGGATCCCTACCTGGCAATCAGCCCCAGCATTTT.

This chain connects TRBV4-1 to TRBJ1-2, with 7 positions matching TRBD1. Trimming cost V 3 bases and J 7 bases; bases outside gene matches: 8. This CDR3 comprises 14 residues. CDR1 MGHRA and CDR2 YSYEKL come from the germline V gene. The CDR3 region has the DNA TGCGCCAGCAGCCAGGATACAGGGGTTGGTGGCTACACCTTC. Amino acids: CASSQDTGVGGYTF.

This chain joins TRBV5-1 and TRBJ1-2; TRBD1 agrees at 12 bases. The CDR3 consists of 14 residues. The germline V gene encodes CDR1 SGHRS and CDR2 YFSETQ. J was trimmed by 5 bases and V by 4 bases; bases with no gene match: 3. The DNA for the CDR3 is TGCGCCAGCAGCGGGGGACAGGGGGCATATGGCTACACCTTC. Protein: CASSGGQGAYGYTF.

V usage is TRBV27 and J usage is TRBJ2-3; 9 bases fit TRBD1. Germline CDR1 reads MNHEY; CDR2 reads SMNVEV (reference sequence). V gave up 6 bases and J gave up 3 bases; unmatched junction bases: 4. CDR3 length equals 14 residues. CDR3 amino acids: CASRWDRVTDTQYF. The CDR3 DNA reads TGTGCCAGCAGGTGGGACAGGGTTACAGATACGCAGTATTTT.